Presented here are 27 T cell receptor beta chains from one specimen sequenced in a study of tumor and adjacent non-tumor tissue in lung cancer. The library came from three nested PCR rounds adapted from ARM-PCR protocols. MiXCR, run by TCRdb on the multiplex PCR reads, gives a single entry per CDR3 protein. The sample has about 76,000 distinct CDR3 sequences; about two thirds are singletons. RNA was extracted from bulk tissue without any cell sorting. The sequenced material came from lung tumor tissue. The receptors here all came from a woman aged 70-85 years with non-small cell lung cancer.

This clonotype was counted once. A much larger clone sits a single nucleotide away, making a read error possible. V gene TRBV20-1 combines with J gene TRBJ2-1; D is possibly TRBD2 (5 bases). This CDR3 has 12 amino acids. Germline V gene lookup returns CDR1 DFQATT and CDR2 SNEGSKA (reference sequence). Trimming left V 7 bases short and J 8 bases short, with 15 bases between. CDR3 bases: TGCAGTGAGGCTCTAGCTGCCGATGAGCAGTTCTTC. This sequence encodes CSEALAADEQFF.

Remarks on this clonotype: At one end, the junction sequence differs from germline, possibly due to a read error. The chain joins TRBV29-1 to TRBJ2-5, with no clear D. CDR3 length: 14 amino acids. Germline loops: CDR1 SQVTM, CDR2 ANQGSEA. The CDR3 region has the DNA TGCAGTGTTGAAGAAGGGTCCCACGGAGAGACCCAGTACTTC. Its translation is CSVEEGSHGETQYF.

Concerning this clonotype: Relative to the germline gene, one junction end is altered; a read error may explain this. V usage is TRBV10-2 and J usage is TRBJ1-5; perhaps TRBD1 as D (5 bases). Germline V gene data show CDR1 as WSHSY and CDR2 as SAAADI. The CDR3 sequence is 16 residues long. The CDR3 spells CASRPTGDDSYQPQHF. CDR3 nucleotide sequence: TGCGCCAGCAGGCCCACCGGGGACGACTCATATCAGCCTCAGCATTTT.

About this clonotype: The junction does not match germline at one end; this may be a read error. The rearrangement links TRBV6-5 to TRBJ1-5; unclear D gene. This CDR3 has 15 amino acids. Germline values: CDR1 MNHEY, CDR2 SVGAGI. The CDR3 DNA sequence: TGTGATAGCCAGCCCCGGGCAGTGGGCAATCAGCCCCGGCATTTT. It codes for CDSQPRAVGNQPRHF.

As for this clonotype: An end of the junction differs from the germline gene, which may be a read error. The CDR3 bases are TGCAGTGCTAGAGGAGCGGGAGAGGGGTCCTATGAGCAGTACTTC. This encodes CSARGAGEGSYEQYF. The chain links TRBV20-1 to TRBJ2-7; TRBD2 matches 8 bases. The germline V gene has CDR1 DFQATT and CDR2 SNEGSKA (reference sequence). This CDR3 is built from 15 residues.

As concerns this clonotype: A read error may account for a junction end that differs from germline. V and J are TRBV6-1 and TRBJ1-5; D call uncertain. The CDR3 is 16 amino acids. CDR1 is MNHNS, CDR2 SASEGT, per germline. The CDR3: CASNEDWAGNNQPQHF. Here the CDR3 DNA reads TGTGCCAGCAATGAAGACTGGGCAGGCAACAATCAGCCCCAGCATTTT.

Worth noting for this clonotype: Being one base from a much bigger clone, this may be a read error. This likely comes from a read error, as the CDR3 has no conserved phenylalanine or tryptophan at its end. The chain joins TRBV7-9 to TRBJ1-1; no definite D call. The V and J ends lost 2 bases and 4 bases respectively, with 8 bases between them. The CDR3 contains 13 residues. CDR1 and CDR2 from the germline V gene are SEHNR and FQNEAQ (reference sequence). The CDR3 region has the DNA TGTGCCAGCAGCTTAACCAGCACCACTGAAGCTTTCTCT. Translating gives CASSLTSTTEAFS.

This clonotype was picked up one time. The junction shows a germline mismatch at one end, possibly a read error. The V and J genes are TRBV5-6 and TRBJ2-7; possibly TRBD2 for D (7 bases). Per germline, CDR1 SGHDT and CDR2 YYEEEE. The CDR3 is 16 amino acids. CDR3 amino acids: CASSLVGGRRIYEQYF. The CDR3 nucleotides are TGTGCCAGCAGTTTGGTGGGGGGGCGCAGGATCTACGAGCAGTACTTC.

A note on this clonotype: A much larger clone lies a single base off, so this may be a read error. The CDR3 bases are TGTGCCAGCAGACAGGGTCGTAGGTCCCTCCACTTT. This translates into CASRQGRRSLHF. The chain employs TRBV28 and TRBJ1-6, with a tentative D call TRBD1 (6 bases). CDR1 is MDHEN and CDR2 is SYDVKM in the germline V gene. This CDR3 spans 12 amino acids. V lost 6 bases to trimming and J lost 14 bases, with 14 bases between them.

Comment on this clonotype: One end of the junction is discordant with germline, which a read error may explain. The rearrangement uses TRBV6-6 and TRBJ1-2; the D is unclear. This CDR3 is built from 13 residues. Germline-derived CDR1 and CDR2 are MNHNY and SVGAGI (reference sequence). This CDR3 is CACSNDDIWGYTF. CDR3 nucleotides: TGTGCCTGCAGTAATGACGATATATGGGGCTACACCTTC.

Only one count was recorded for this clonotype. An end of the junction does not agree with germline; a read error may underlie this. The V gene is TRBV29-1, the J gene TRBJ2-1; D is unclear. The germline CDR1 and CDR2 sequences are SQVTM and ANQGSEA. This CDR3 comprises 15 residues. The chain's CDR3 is CSVRPLENSYNELFF. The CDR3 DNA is TGCAGCGTTCGACCACTTGAAAACTCCTACAATGAGCTGTTCTTT.

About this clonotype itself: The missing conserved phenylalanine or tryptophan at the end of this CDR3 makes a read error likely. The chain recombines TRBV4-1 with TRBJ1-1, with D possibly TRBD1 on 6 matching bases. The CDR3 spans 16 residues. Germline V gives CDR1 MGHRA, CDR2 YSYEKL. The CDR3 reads CASSQDTGNMNTEAFS. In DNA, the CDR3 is TGCGCTAGCAGCCAAGATACAGGGAATATGAACACTGAAGCTTTCTCT.

The CDR3 coding sequence is TGTGCCAGCAGTTTTGAGGGTAGCGGGAGAATAGGCTGCGAGCAGTACTTC. Translating gives CASSFEGSGRIGCEQYF. The rearrangement uses TRBV28 and TRBJ2-7, with 9 bases that match TRBD2. The CDR3 extends over 17 amino acids. Trimming took 3 bases from V and 6 from J; bases not matched to a gene: 15. CDR1 MDHEN and CDR2 SYDVKM come from the germline V gene.

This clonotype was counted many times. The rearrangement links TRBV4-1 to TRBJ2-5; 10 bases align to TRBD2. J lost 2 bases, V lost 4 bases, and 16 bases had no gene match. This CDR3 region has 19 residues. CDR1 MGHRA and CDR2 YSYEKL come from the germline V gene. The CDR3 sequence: CASSRQGGASGSIQETQYF. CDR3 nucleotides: TGCGCCAGCAGCCGCCAGGGGGGTGCTAGCGGGAGCATACAAGAGACCCAGTACTTC.

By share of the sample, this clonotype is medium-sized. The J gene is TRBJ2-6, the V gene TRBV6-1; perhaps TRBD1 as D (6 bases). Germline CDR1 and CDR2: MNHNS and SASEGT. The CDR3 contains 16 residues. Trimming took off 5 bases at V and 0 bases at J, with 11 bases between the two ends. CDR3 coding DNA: TGTGCCAGCAGTCAGGGGTCTAGCTCTGGGGCCAACGTCCTGACTTTC. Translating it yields CASSQGSSSGANVLTF.

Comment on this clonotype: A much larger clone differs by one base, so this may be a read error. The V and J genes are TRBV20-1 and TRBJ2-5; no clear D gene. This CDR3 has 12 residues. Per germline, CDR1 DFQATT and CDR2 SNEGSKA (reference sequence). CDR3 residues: CSARDIKETQYF. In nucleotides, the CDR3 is TGCAGTGCTCGAGACATAAAAGAGACCCAGTACTTC.

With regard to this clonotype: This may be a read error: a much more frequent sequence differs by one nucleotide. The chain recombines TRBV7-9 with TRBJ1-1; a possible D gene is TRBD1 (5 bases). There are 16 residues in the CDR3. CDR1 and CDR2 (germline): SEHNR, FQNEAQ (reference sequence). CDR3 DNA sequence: TGTGCCAGCAGCCCTCGGACGAACGTGGGGGGAGCTGAAACTTTCTTT. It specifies CASSPRTNVGGAETFF.

This chain's CDR3 is CASSLIPSGMNTGELFF. As DNA, the CDR3 is TGTGCCAGCAGCTTAATCCCTAGTGGGATGAACACCGGGGAGCTGTTTTTT. The chain has TRBV7-3 and TRBJ2-2; D remains ambiguous. The CDR3 runs 17 residues. CDR1 and CDR2 (germline): SGHTA, FQGTGA. The V and J ends lost 1 base and 1 base respectively, with 13 bases between them.

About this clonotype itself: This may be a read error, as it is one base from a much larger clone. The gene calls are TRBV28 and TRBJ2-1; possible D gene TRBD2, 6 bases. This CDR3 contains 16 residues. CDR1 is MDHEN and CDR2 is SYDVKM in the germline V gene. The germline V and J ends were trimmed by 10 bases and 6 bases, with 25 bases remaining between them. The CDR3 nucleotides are TGTGCCATCAGAGGTAGCGGTACCTTCAGCCCCAATGAGCAGTTCTTC. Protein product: CAIRGSGTFSPNEQFF.

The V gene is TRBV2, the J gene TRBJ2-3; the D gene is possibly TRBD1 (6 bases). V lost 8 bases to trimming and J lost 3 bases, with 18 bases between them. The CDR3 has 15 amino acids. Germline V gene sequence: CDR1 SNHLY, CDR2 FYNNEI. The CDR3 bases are TGTGCCAGCGGGCTCCCCAGGGGTACTACAGATACGCAGTATTTT. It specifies CASGLPRGTTDTQYF.

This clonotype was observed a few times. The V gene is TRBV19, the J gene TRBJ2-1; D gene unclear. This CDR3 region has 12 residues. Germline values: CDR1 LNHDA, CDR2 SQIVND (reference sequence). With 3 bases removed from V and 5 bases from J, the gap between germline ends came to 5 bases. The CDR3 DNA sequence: TGTGCCAGTAGTATGATCCACAATGAGCAGTTCTTC. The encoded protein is CASSMIHNEQFF.

The CDR3 DNA sequence: TGTGCCACCAGTGGGGACGGCGTCCCTAGGGCCAACGTCCTGACTTTC. As protein: CATSGDGVPRANVLTF. This rearrangement joins TRBV24-1 to TRBJ2-6, with D tentatively TRBD1 or TRBD2 (5 bases each). Germline CDR1 reads KGHDR; CDR2 reads SFDVKD. The CDR3 consists of 16 residues. The ends were cut back, 5 bases at V and 5 bases at J, with 15 bases in the middle.

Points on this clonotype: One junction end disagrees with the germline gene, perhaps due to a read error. The CDR3 DNA follows: TGTGCCAGCAGCCCTCGGGAGGGTCGCTATGAGCGGTTCTTC. As protein: CASSPREGRYERFF. The genes are TRBV11-1 and TRBJ2-1; 8 bases fit TRBD2. The CDR3 has 14 residues. Germline CDR1 reads SGHAT; CDR2 reads FQDESV (reference sequence).

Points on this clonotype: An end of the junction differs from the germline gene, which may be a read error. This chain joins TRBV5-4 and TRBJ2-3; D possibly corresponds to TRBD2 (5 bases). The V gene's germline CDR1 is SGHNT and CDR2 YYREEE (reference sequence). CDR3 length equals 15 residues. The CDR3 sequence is CTSSSRALNKGTQYF. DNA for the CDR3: TGTACCAGCAGCTCGCGGGCCCTTAACAAAGGTACGCAGTATTTT.

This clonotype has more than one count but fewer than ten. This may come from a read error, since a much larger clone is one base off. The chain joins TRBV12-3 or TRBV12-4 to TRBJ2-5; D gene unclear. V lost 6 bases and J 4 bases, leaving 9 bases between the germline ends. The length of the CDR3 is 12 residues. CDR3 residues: CASSSLLETQYF. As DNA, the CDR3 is TGTGCCAGCAGCTCCCTTCTAGAGACCCAGTACTTC.

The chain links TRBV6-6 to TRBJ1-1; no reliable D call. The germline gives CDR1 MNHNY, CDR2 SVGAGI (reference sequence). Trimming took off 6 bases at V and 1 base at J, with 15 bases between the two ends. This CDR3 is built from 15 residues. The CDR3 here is CASRSNKVRNTEAFF. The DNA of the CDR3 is TGTGCCAGCAGGTCTAACAAGGTGCGGAACACTGAAGCTTTCTTT.

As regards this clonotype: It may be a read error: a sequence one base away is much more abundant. CDR3 residues: CASSLWRSTDTQYF. The CDR3 DNA is TGTGCCAGCAGCTTATGGCGGAGCACAGATACGCAGTATTTT. The rearrangement uses TRBV7-8 and TRBJ2-3; D call uncertain. V shed 2 bases and J shed 0 bases, with 6 bases lying between them. Germline V CDR1 and CDR2: SGHVS, FQNEAQ. CDR3 length: 14 residues.